One and the same sample provided the 32 T cell receptor beta chains below, sequenced in a study of identical twins. TCRdb independently ran MiXCR on the 5' RACE reads; one entry per CDR3 protein. The data contain about 280,000 distinct CDR3 sequences, about 8.3% of them singletons. These same data were also listed under a study on yellow fever vaccine responses in identical twins.

The specimen sequenced was memory (CD45RO+) T cells sorted from blood. Receptors originate from a woman younger than 35 in good health.

This clonotype has a count of ten or more. The CDR3 DNA is TGTGCCAGCAGTTTAATGAACCGAGGGGGCTACACCTTC. Translated, it gives CASSLMNRGGYTF. The chain couples TRBV28 to TRBJ1-2; no definite D call. Germline V lookup: CDR1 MDHEN, CDR2 SYDVKM. The V end was cut by 2 bases, the J end by 8 bases, with 12 bases between. The CDR3 totals 13 residues.

This clonotype was seen only a few times. V and J are TRBV10-3 and TRBJ2-7, with a tentative D call TRBD2 (6 bases). The germline CDR1 and CDR2 sequences are ENHRY and SYGVKD. V was trimmed by 8 bases and J by 4 bases, leaving 15 bases between them. The CDR3 is 13 residues long. DNA for the CDR3: TGTGCCATCGTCGAGCGGGCGGGGTACGAGCAGTACTTC. It encodes CAIVERAGYEQYF.

The V call is TRBV3-1, the J call TRBJ2-1, with 16 bases that match TRBD2. CDR1 is LGHDT, CDR2 YNNKEL, per germline (reference sequence). This CDR3 has 18 amino acids. The CDR3 DNA is TGTACCTGCTGCGGGACTAGCGGGAGGGCCATCGTATACAATGAGCAGTTCTTC. Protein sequence: CTCCGTSGRAIVYNEQFF.

The rearrangement uses TRBV4-1 and TRBJ2-1, with TRBD2 identical over 12 bases. The CDR3 totals 16 residues. Unmatched junction bases numbered 10, after V lost 4 bases and J lost 9 bases. Germline CDR1 is MGHRA and CDR2 is YSYEKL. CDR3 residues: CASSPIGLAGGSEQFF. The CDR3 DNA reads as TGCGCCAGCAGCCCTATTGGCCTAGCGGGGGGGAGTGAGCAGTTCTTC.

Ten or more counts support this clonotype. The chain uses TRBV11-2 and TRBJ2-3, with 12 bases matching TRBD2. This CDR3 has 17 residues. Germline V CDR1 and CDR2: SGHAT, FQNNGV. Losses at the gene ends were 1 base for V and 1 base for J; bases not matched to a gene: 3. In nucleotides, the CDR3 is TGTGCCAGCAGCTTAGGGAGGACTAGCGGGGGCACAGATACGCAGTATTTT. Protein: CASSLGRTSGGTDTQYF.

The chain combines TRBV5-1 with TRBJ1-2; 7 bases match TRBD1. Looked up from germline, CDR1 is SGHRS and CDR2 is YFSETQ. CDR3 length equals 15 residues. The V segment lost 0 bases and the J segment 2 bases; nucleotides outside the gene matches: 4. The CDR3 spells CASSLGGTANYGYTF. For the CDR3, the DNA is TGCGCCAGCAGCTTGGGCGGGACAGCCAACTATGGCTACACCTTC.

This clonotype has ten or more counts. The chain joins TRBV12-3 or TRBV12-4 to TRBJ1-1, with no clear D. CDR3 length: 14 residues. V was trimmed by 7 bases and J by 0 bases, leaving 12 bases between them. For the CDR3, the DNA is TGTGCCAGCACCCCGGCGGGAGTGAACACTGAAGCTTTCTTT. Its translation: CASTPAGVNTEAFF.

In this sample, this clonotype turned up a few times. The rearrangement joins TRBV29-1 to TRBJ1-2; 11 bases are a match to TRBD1. Germline-derived CDR1 and CDR2 are SQVTM and ANQGSEA. This CDR3 comprises 13 residues. Germline trimming cut 7 bases from V and 2 bases from J; bases unmatched to any gene: 3. The CDR3 DNA sequence: TGCAGCGGAGGACAGGGGGCGAACTATGGCTACACCTTC. Amino acid sequence: CSGGQGANYGYTF.

The sample holds a few counts of this clonotype. The chain has TRBV3-1 and TRBJ2-5; 8 bases map to TRBD1. The CDR3 length is 17 residues. CDR1 and CDR2 from the germline V gene are LGHDT and YNNKEL (reference sequence). V shed 0 bases, J shed 5 bases, and the junction held 11 bases outside the gene matches. CDR3 nucleotide sequence: TGTGCCAGCAGCCAAGAAAAGATAACAGGGGGTAATGAGACCCAGTACTTC. It is translated as CASSQEKITGGNETQYF.

The V gene is TRBV24-1, the J gene TRBJ2-1, with 9 bases matching TRBD2. The CDR3 consists of 14 residues. CDR1 and CDR2 (germline): KGHDR, SFDVKD. V shed 12 bases and J 8 bases; nucleotides not matched to a gene: 13. CDR3 sequence (DNA): TGTGCCTCGGGGGCGGGAGGGCCAAAGGATGAGCAGTTCTTC. This encodes CASGAGGPKDEQFF.

This clonotype was picked up a small number of times. This rearrangement joins TRBV12-3 or TRBV12-4 to TRBJ1-4, with 8 positions matching TRBD1. There are 14 residues in the CDR3. The ends lost 5 bases at V and 6 bases at J; junction bases unmatched: 5. CDR3 sequence: CASSPDRVYEKLFF. CDR3 nucleotide sequence: TGTGCCAGCAGTCCGGACAGGGTTTATGAAAAACTGTTTTTT.

The chain carries TRBV6-1 and TRBJ1-6, with TRBD1 identical over 7 bases. Germline values: CDR1 MNHNS, CDR2 SASEGT. This CDR3 contains 16 residues. J gave up 5 bases and V 2 bases, and 6 bases lay outside the gene matches. The CDR3 reads CASSEMGQINNSPLHF. The DNA of the CDR3 is TGTGCCAGCAGTGAAATGGGACAGATAAATAATTCACCCCTCCACTTT.

This clonotype was observed a handful of times. A read error may explain this, as a much larger clone is one base away. This rearrangement joins TRBV6-4 to TRBJ2-2; D gene ambiguous. In germline, CDR1 is MRHNA, CDR2 SNTAGT. The CDR3 loop spans 13 amino acids. Trimming shortened V by 3 bases and J by 0 bases, and 2 bases separated the two germline ends. CDR3 amino acids: CASSESNTGELFF. The CDR3 coding sequence is TGTGCCAGCAGTGAATCGAACACCGGGGAGCTGTTTTTT.

This clonotype showed up many times. The chain carries TRBV9 and TRBJ2-7, with TRBD1 identical over 7 bases. J gave up 0 bases and V 3 bases, and 9 bases lay outside the gene matches. This CDR3 has 16 residues. Germline V gene lookup returns CDR1 SGDLS and CDR2 YYNGEE. CDR3 residues: CASSASGTAISYEQYF. For the CDR3, the DNA is TGTGCCAGCAGCGCCTCCGGGACAGCCATCTCCTACGAGCAGTACTTC.

In the case of this clonotype: The CDR3 does not close with the conserved phenylalanine or tryptophan, likely indicating a read error. The chain combines TRBV20-1 with TRBJ2-2; 9 bases are shared with TRBD1. The CDR3 totals 16 residues. Per germline, CDR1 DFQATT and CDR2 SNEGSKA (reference sequence). V gave up 2 bases and J gave up 7 bases; unmatched junction bases: 11. CDR3 nucleotides: TGCAGTGCTAGACCCCAGGGACAGGGCTCGATCGGGGAGCTGTTTTTA. Translation gives CSARPQGQGSIGELFL.

The chain couples TRBV28 to TRBJ2-5, with D uncertain. The germline CDR1 and CDR2 sequences are MDHEN and SYDVKM. The ends were cut back, 3 bases at V and 5 bases at J, with 10 bases in the middle. The CDR3 has 13 amino acids. The CDR3 nucleotides read TGTGCCAGCAGTTTCCGGATGGGTGAGACCCAGTACTTC. The encoded protein is CASSFRMGETQYF. Supplemented by reference TRBV28 and TRBJ2-5, the full variable domain reads DVKVTQSSRYLVKRTGEKVFLECVQDMDHENMFWYRQDPGLGLRLIYFSYDVKMKEKGDIPEGYSVSREKKERFSLILESASTNQTSMYLCASSFRMGETQYFGPGTRLLVL.

This clonotype was counted ten times or more. The chain recombines TRBV5-1 with TRBJ2-2; TRBD2 matches at 8 bases. The germline V gene encodes CDR1 SGHRS and CDR2 YFSETQ. After removal of 3 bases from V and 1 base from J, the junction contained 5 bases not matched to a gene. CDR3 length equals 16 residues. The CDR3 DNA reads TGCGCCAGCAGCTCGAGCGGGAGTTTGAACACCGGGGAGCTGTTTTTT. This codes for CASSSSGSLNTGELFF.

The V gene is TRBV6-2 or TRBV6-3, the J gene TRBJ2-2; no clear D. CDR1 MNHEY and CDR2 SVGEGT come from the germline V gene. The CDR3 runs 16 residues. The ends were cut back, 4 bases at V and 5 bases at J, with 17 bases in the middle. CDR3 DNA sequence: TGTGCCAGCAGTTCGGTCGGGCCCAGTCGGACCGGGGAGCTGTTTTTT. This encodes CASSSVGPSRTGELFF.

This clonotype was picked up a small number of times. This rearrangement joins TRBV20-1 to TRBJ2-7, with 7 bases matching TRBD2. The V gene's germline CDR1 is DFQATT and CDR2 SNEGSKA (reference sequence). Trimming at V came to 2 bases and at J to 6 bases, leaving 10 bases not matched to a gene. The CDR3 loop spans 14 amino acids. Here the CDR3 reads CSARWGGTLGEQYF. The CDR3 DNA reads as TGCAGTGCTAGATGGGGGGGGACCCTCGGCGAGCAGTACTTC.

The chain couples TRBV6-5 to TRBJ1-1; 8 bases align to TRBD1. J gave up 2 bases and V 4 bases, and 9 bases lay outside the gene matches. The CDR3 is 16 amino acids. CDR1 and CDR2 (germline): MNHEY, SVGAGI. Here the CDR3 DNA reads TGTGCCAGCAGTTTATACCGACAGGGGTCTAACACTGAAGCTTTCTTT. This encodes CASSLYRQGSNTEAFF.

This clonotype was observed many times. The chain joins TRBV20-1 to TRBJ1-1; D is undetermined. V gave up 6 bases and J gave up 2 bases, with 13 bases separating them. The length of the CDR3 is 13 residues. The V gene's germline CDR1 is DFQATT and CDR2 SNEGSKA (reference sequence). The CDR3 protein is CSANPPGNTEAFF. The CDR3 DNA is TGCAGTGCGAACCCTCCCGGAAACACTGAAGCTTTCTTT.

The genes are TRBV18 and TRBJ2-7; 8 bases are shared with TRBD1. The germline CDR1 and CDR2 sequences are KGHSH and LQKENI. V dropped 6 bases and J dropped 1; count of bases not matched to a gene: 8. The CDR3 runs 15 residues. CDR3 in amino acids: CASSKTGEVSYEQYV. The CDR3 coding sequence is TGTGCCAGCTCGAAGACAGGGGAGGTGTCCTACGAGCAGTACGTC.

The table lists this clonotype with a few counts. The CDR3 coding sequence is TGCGCCAGCAGCTCACAGGGACAGGGGAACACTGAAGCTTTCTTT. As protein: CASSSQGQGNTEAFF. The V and J genes are TRBV5-1 and TRBJ1-1, with 9 bases that match TRBD1. The CDR3 length is 15 residues. Germline V gene sequence: CDR1 SGHRS, CDR2 YFSETQ. V was clipped by 3 bases and J by 1 base; unmatched bases: 4.

In this sample, this clonotype turned up a few times. J is TRBJ2-3 and V is TRBV2; unclear D gene. The germline gives CDR1 SNHLY, CDR2 FYNNEI. The length of the CDR3 is 15 residues. Trimming left V 0 bases short and J 0 bases short, with 7 bases between. The CDR3 DNA is TGTGCCAGCAGTGAAGCGGTCATGAGCACAGATACGCAGTATTTT. Encoded protein: CASSEAVMSTDTQYF.

This rearrangement joins TRBV20-1 to TRBJ2-3, with a tentative D call TRBD2 (6 bases). The V end was cut by 6 bases, the J end by 5 bases, with 24 bases between. CDR1 is DFQATT, CDR2 SNEGSKA, per germline (reference sequence). This CDR3 region has 16 residues. CDR3 bases: TGCAGTGCCCCGTTGGGGTCGGGAGTATATATAGATACGCAGTATTTT. Translated, it gives CSAPLGSGVYIDTQYF.

This clonotype was seen only a few times. The CDR3 is CSGGDPGELFF. The CDR3, as DNA: TGCAGCGGAGGGGACCCCGGGGAGCTGTTTTTT. The chain recombines TRBV29-1 with TRBJ2-2; the D gene could be TRBD1 or TRBD2 (5 bases each). The germline CDR1 and CDR2 sequences are SQVTM and ANQGSEA. The CDR3 runs 11 residues. Trimming shortened V by 7 bases and J by 6 bases, and 9 bases separated the two germline ends.

This clonotype has only a few counts. V usage is TRBV4-2 and J usage is TRBJ2-5; a possible D gene is TRBD1 (7 bases). Trimming took 3 bases from V and 5 from J, leaving 19 bases between them. Germline values: CDR1 LGHNA, CDR2 YNFKEQ. The CDR3 contains 16 residues. The CDR3 DNA reads as TGTGCCAGCAGCCAGGAGGGTCCAGGGGGTGGGGAGACCCAGTACTTC. Its protein is CASSQEGPGGGETQYF.

This clonotype was recorded at least ten times. The rearrangement links TRBV6-5 to TRBJ1-2; D remains unclear. The CDR3 loop spans 11 amino acids. Between the trimmed V and J ends, which lost 6 bases and 4 bases, there was a span of 6 bases. The germline gives CDR1 MNHEY, CDR2 SVGAGI. CDR3 in DNA: TGTGCCAGCAGGGCCCTCTATGGCTACACCTTC. Amino acids: CASRALYGYTF.

The chain uses TRBV20-1 and TRBJ2-2; 8 bases line up with TRBD1. Per the germline V gene, CDR1 is DFQATT and CDR2 is SNEGSKA (reference sequence). The V gene end was trimmed by 3 bases and the J gene end by 6 bases; junction bases not matched to a gene: 6. The CDR3 consists of 14 residues. CDR3 bases: TGCAGTGCTAGTTCCAGGGGGCAATCCGGGGAGCTGTTTTTT. This encodes CSASSRGQSGELFF.

This clonotype was counted only a few times. The rearrangement links TRBV9 to TRBJ2-3; the D is unclear. Germline V gives CDR1 SGDLS, CDR2 YYNGEE. Trimming shortened V by 0 bases and J by 0 bases, and 5 bases separated the two germline ends. CDR3 size: 14 residues. CDR3 nucleotide sequence: TGTGCCAGCAGCGTAGTGGACAGCACAGATACGCAGTATTTT. Amino acid sequence: CASSVVDSTDTQYF.

This clonotype came up a few times. The V call is TRBV5-1, the J call TRBJ2-3; possible D gene TRBD2, 6 bases. This CDR3 spans 15 amino acids. V was clipped by 3 bases and J by 1 base, with 12 bases between them. Per germline, CDR1 SGHRS and CDR2 YFSETQ. This CDR3 reads CASSSGSGGTDTQYF. CDR3 nucleotide sequence: TGCGCCAGCAGCTCGGGGTCGGGAGGCACAGATACGCAGTATTTT.

This chain connects TRBV20-1 to TRBJ2-2; 13 bases line up with TRBD2. In germline, CDR1 is DFQATT, CDR2 SNEGSKA (reference sequence). V gave up 2 bases and J gave up 1 base; unmatched junction bases: 10. This CDR3 region has 19 residues. The CDR3 DNA reads TGCAGTGCTAGATTAATTGCCGGGACTAGCGGGAAGAACACCGGGGAGCTGTTTTTT. Protein: CSARLIAGTSGKNTGELFF.